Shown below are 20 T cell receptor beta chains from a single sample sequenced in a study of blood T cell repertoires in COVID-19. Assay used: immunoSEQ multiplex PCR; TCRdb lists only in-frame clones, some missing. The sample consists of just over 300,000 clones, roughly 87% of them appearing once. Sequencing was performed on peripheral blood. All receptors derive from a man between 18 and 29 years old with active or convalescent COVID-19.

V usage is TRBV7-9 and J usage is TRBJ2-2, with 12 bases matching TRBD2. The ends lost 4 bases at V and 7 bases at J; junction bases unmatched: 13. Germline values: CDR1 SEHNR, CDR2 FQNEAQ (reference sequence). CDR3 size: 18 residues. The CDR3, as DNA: TGTGCCAGCAGCTCCGGTCCCCGACTAGCGGGAGAAGGCGGGGAGCTGTTTTTT. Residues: CASSSGPRLAGEGGELFF.

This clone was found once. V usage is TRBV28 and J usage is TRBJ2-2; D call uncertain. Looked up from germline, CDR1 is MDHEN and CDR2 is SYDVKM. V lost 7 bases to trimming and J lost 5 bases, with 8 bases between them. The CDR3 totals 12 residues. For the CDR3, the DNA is TGTGCCAGCAATCAGGTTACCGGGGAGCTGTTTTTT. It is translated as CASNQVTGELFF.

CDR3: CASNPDSLPGSLYGYTF. CDR3 bases: TGTGCCAGCAACCCGGACAGCCTCCCTGGATCCCTCTATGGCTACACCTTC. V is TRBV21-1 and J is TRBJ1-2; the table's D call of TRBD1 was not tested on the DNA. TRBV21-1 is assigned pseudogene status. CDR3 length equals 17 residues.

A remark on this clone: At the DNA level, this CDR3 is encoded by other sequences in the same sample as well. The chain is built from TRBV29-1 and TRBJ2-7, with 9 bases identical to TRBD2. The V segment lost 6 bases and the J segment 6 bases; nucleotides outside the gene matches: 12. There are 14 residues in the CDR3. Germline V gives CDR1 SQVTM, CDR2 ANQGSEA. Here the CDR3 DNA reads TGCAGCGTCCAAAGGGGCGGGGGGGCTGTCGAGCAGTACTTC. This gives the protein CSVQRGGGAVEQYF.

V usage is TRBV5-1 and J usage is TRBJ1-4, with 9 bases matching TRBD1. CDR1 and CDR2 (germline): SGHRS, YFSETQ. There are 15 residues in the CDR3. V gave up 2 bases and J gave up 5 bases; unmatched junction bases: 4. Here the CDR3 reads CASSFFGTGNEKLFF. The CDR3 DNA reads TGCGCCAGCAGCTTTTTCGGGACAGGGAATGAAAAACTGTTTTTT.

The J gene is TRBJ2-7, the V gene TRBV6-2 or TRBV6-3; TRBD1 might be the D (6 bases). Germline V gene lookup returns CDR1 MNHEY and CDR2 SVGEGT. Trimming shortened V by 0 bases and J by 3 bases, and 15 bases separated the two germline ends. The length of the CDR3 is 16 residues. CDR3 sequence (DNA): TGTGCCAGCAGTTACTCGACGCGACAGGCCATCTACGAGCAGTACTTC. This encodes CASSYSTRQAIYEQYF.

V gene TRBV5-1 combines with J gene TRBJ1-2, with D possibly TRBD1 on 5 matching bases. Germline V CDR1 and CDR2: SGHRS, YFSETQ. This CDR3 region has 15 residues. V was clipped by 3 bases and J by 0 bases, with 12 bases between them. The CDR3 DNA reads TGCGCCAGCAGCTCGACAGTTACCGCTAACTATGGCTACACCTTC. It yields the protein CASSSTVTANYGYTF.

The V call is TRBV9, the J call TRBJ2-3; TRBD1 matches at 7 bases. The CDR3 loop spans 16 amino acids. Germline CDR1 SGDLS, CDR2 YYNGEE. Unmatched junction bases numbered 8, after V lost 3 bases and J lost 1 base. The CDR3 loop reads CASSAPQGSGTDTQYF. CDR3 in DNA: TGTGCCAGCAGCGCACCACAGGGGAGCGGCACAGATACGCAGTATTTT.

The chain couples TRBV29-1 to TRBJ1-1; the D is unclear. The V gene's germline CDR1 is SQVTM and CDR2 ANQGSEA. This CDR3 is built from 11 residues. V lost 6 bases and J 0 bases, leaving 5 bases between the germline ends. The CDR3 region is CSVGMNTEAFF. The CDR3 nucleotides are TGCAGCGTCGGGATGAACACTGAAGCTTTCTTT.

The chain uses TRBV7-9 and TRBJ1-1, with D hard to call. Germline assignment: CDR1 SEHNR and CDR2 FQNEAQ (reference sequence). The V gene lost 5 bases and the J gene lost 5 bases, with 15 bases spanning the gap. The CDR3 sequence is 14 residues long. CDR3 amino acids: CASSLLGEGTEAFF. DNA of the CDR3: TGTGCCAGCAGCCTGCTGGGAGAAGGAACTGAAGCTTTCTTT.

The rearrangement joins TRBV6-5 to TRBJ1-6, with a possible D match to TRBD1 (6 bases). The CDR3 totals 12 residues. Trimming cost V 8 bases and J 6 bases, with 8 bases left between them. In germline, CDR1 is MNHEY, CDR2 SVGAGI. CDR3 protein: CASGTPNSPLHF. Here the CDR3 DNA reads TGTGCCAGCGGGACACCTAATTCACCCCTCCACTTT.

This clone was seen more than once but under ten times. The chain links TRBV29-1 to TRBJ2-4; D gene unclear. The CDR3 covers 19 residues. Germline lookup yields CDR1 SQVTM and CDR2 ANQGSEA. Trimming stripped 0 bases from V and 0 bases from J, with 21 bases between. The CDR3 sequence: CSVEDRELYSNLAKNIQYF. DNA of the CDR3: TGCAGCGTTGAAGATCGAGAACTTTATAGCAATCTAGCCAAAAACATTCAGTACTTC.

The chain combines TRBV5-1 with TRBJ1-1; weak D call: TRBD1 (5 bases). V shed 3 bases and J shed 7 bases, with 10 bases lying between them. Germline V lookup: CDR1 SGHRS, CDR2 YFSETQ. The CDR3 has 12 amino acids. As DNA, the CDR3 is TGCGCCAGCAGCTGGGTGGGGCATGAAGCTTTCTTT. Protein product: CASSWVGHEAFF.

The CDR3 loop reads CASSPQDRGRTDTQYF. The CDR3, as DNA: TGTGCCAGCAGTCCACAGGACAGGGGGCGCACAGATACGCAGTATTTT. This chain joins TRBV28 and TRBJ2-3, with 11 positions matching TRBD1. There are 16 residues in the CDR3. Germline V gene lookup returns CDR1 MDHEN and CDR2 SYDVKM. The V and J ends lost 5 bases and 1 base, in that order; junction bases with no gene match: 5.

Here the CDR3 reads CAIHAGFGYTF. The CDR3 DNA follows: TGTGCCATCCATGCAGGGTTTGGCTACACCTTC. The J gene is TRBJ1-2, the V gene TRBV12-3 or TRBV12-4, with a tentative D call TRBD1 (5 bases). The V and J ends lost 10 bases and 7 bases respectively, with 13 bases between them. The CDR3 consists of 11 residues.

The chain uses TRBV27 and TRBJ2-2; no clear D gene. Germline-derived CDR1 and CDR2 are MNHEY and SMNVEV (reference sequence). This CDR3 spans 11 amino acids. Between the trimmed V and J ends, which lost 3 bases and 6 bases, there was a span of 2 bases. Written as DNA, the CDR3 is TGTGCCAGCAGTTTCGCCGGGGAGCTGTTTTTT. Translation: CASSFAGELFF.

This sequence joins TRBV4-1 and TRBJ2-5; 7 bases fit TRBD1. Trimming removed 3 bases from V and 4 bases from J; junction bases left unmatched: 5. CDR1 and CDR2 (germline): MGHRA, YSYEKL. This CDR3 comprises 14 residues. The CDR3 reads CASSQTTGLETQYF. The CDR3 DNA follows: TGCGCCAGCAGCCAGACGACAGGGCTAGAGACCCAGTACTTC.

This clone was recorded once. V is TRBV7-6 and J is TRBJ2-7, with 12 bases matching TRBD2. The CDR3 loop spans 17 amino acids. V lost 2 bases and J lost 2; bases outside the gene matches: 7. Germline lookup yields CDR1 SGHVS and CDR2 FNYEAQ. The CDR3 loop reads CASSLRPTSGRPYEQYF. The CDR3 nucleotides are TGTGCCAGCAGCTTAAGACCTACTAGCGGGAGGCCCTACGAGCAGTACTTC.

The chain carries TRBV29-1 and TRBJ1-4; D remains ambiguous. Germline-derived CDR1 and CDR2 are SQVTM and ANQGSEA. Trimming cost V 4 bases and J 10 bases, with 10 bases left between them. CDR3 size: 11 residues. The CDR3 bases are TGCAGCGTTGTGTCAGGAGGAAAACTGTTTTTT. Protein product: CSVVSGGKLFF.

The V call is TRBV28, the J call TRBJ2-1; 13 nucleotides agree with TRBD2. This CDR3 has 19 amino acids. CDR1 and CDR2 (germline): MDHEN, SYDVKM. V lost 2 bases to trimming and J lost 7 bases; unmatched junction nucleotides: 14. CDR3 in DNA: TGTGCCAGCAGTTTAGCCGTTCCGGAGGGACTAGCGGGATGGAATGAGCAGTTCTTC. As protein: CASSLAVPEGLAGWNEQFF. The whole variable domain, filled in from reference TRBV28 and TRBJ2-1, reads DVKVTQSSRYLVKRTGEKVFLECVQDMDHENMFWYRQDPGLGLRLIYFSYDVKMKEKGDIPEGYSVSREKKERFSLILESASTNQTSMYLCASSLAVPEGLAGWNEQFFGPGTRLTVL.